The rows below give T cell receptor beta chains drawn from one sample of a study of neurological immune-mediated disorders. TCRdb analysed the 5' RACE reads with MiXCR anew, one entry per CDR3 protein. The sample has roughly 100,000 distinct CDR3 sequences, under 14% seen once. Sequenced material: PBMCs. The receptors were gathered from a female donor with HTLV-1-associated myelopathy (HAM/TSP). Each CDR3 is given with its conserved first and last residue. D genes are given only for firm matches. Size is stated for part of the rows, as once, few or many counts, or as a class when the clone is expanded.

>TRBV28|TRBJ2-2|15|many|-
CASSQGPSNPGELFF
TGTGCCAGCAGTCAGGGCCCTTCCAACCCCGGGGAGCTGTTTTTT
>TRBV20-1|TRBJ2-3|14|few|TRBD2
CSPKSGRITDTQYF
TGCAGTCCGAAGAGCGGGAGAATCACAGATACGCAGTATTTT
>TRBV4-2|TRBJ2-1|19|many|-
CASSPRKYLAATQGNEQFF
TGTGCCAGCAGCCCCCGAAAGTACTTAGCGGCCACCCAAGGAAATGAGCAGTTCTTC
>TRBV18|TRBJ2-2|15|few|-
CASSKPGANTGELFF
TGTGCCAGCTCGAAGCCTGGAGCGAACACCGGGGAGCTGTTTTTT
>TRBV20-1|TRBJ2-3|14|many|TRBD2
CSASSGGAADTQYF
TGCAGTGCTAGTAGCGGGGGGGCTGCAGATACGCAGTATTTT
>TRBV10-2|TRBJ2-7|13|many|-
CASSGTADYEQYF
TGCGCCAGCAGCGGGACGGCTGACTACGAGCAGTACTTC
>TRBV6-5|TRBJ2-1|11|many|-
CATSKYNEQFF
TGTGCCACCTCGAAGTACAATGAGCAGTTCTTC
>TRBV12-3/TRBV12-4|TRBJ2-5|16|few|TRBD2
CASRASGGVRGETQYF
TGTGCCAGCAGGGCTAGCGGGGGGGTTCGTGGAGAGACCCAGTACTTC
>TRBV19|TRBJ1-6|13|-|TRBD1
CASGDRENSPLHF
TGTGCCAGTGGAGACAGGGAGAATTCACCCCTCCACTTT
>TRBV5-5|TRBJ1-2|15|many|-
CASSPLWGQLNGYTF
TGTGCCAGCAGCCCACTCTGGGGGCAGTTAAATGGCTACACCTTC
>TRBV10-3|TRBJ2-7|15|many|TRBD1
CAVKLDRGVGYEQYF
TGTGCCGTAAAACTAGACAGGGGCGTTGGGTACGAGCAGTACTTC
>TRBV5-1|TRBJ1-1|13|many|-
CASSLGTGVEAFF
TGCGCCAGCAGCTTGGGAACTGGCGTCGAAGCTTTCTTT
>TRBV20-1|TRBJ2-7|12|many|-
CSARFGGIEQYF
TGCAGTGCTAGATTTGGGGGGATCGAGCAGTACTTC
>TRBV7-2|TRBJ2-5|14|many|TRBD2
CASSLQGLQETQYF
TGTGCCAGCAGCCTCCAGGGACTACAAGAGACCCAGTACTTC
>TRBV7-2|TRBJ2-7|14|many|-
CASSRNRGGNEQYF
TGTGCCAGCAGCAGAAATAGGGGTGGGAACGAGCAGTACTTC
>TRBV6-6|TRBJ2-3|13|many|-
CASSYPGADTQYF
TGTGCCAGCAGTTACCCAGGGGCAGATACGCAGTATTTT
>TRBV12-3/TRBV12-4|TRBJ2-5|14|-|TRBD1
CASSFGTAQETQYF
TGTGCCAGCAGTTTTGGGACAGCTCAAGAGACCCAGTACTTC
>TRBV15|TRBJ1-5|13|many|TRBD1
CATSTHRGQPQHF
TGTGCCACCAGCACACACAGGGGGCAGCCCCAGCATTTT
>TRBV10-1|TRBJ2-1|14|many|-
CASRPGPAVNEQFF
TGCGCCAGCAGGCCCGGGCCAGCAGTCAATGAGCAGTTCTTC
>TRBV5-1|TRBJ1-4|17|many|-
CASSPKGSQASNEKLFF
TGCGCCAGCAGCCCCAAAGGGTCACAAGCGTCTAATGAAAAACTGTTTTTT
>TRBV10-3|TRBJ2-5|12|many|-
CAISETGETQYF
TGTGCCATCAGTGAGACGGGAGAGACCCAGTACTTC
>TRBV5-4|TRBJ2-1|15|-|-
CASSPLAEAYNEQFF
TGTGCCAGCAGCCCCCTGGCAGAGGCCTACAATGAGCAGTTCTTC
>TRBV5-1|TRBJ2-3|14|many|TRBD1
CASSWDRDTDTQYF
TGCGCCAGCAGCTGGGACAGGGACACAGATACGCAGTATTTT
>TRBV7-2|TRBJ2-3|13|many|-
CASSLRVADTQYF
TGTGCCAGCAGCTTACGGGTAGCAGATACGCAGTATTTT
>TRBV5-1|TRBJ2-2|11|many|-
CASRAAGELFF
TGCGCCAGCAGAGCGGCCGGGGAGCTGTTTTTT
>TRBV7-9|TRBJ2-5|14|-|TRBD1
CASSPRQGWETQYF
TGTGCCAGCAGCCCTCGACAGGGTTGGGAGACCCAGTACTTC
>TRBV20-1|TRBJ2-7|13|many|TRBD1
CSAKEGGRYEQYF
TGCAGTGCCAAAGAAGGGGGCCGGTACGAGCAGTACTTC
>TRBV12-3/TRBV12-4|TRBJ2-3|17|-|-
CASSSRSRPGRTDTQYF
TGTGCCAGCAGTTCAAGAAGCAGGCCCGGACGCACAGATACGCAGTATTTT
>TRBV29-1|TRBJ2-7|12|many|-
CSVASDGYRQYF
TGCAGCGTTGCCTCGGACGGCTACCGGCAGTACTTC
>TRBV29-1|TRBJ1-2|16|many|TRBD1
CSVGILVGQANYGYTF
TGCAGCGTTGGCATCTTGGTAGGACAGGCTAACTATGGCTACACCTTC
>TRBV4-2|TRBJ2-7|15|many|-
CASSQGGDLAYEQYF
TGTGCCAGCAGCCAAGGAGGGGACCTTGCCTACGAGCAGTACTTC
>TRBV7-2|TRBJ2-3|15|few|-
CASSLAGGLADTQYF
TGTGCCAGCAGCTTAGCTGGGGGCCTTGCAGATACGCAGTATTTT
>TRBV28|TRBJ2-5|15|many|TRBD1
CASSSDRGASETQYF
TGTGCCAGCAGCTCTGACAGGGGGGCGTCGGAGACCCAGTACTTC
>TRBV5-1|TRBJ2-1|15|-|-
CASSTYPGTYNEQFF
TGCGCCAGCAGTACCTACCCGGGGACCTACAATGAGCAGTTCTTC
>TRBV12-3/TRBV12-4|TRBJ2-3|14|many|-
CASNWGRSTDTQYF
TGTGCCAGCAACTGGGGGCGGAGCACAGATACGCAGTATTTT
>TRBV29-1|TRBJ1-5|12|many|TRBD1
CSVETGEQPQHF
TGCAGCGTTGAAACAGGGGAGCAGCCCCAGCATTTT
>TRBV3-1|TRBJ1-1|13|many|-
CASSQAERAEAFF
TGTGCCAGCAGCCAGGCGGAACGGGCCGAAGCTTTCTTT
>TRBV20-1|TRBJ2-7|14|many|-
CSASGTPKGGEQYF
TGCAGTGCTTCCGGGACCCCAAAAGGAGGCGAGCAGTACTTC
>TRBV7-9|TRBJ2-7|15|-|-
CTSSQNRRDSYEQYF
TGTACCAGCAGCCAGAATAGGCGGGACTCCTACGAGCAGTACTTC
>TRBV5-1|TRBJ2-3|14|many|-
CASSDDAGRDTQYF
TGCGCCAGCAGCGACGATGCAGGGCGCGATACGCAGTATTTT
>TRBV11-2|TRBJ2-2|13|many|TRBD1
CASSSDRAGELFF
TGTGCCAGCAGCTCCGACAGGGCCGGGGAGCTGTTTTTT
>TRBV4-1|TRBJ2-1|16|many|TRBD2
CASSQSGGASYNEQFF
TGCGCCAGCAGCCAGAGCGGGGGGGCATCCTACAATGAGCAGTTCTTC
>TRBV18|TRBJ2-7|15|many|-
CASSPSSGPTYEQYF
TGTGCCAGCTCACCATCATCCGGTCCAACCTACGAGCAGTACTTC
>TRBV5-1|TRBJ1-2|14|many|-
CASSLAGLLYGYTF
TGCGCCAGCAGCTTGGCCGGGTTGCTCTATGGCTACACCTTC
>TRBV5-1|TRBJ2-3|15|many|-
CASSLATGRRDTQYF
TGCGCCAGCAGCTTGGCCACGGGGAGGAGAGATACGCAGTATTTT
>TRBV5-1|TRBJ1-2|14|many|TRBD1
CASSPPGQGATSTF
TGCGCCAGCAGCCCCCCCGGACAGGGGGCGACGTCCACCTTC
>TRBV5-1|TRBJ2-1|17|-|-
CASSLEWAGSSYNEQFF
TGCGCCAGCAGCTTGGAGTGGGCCGGGAGCTCCTACAATGAGCAGTTCTTC